The table lists the clone carrying this T cell receptor beta chain with a few counts. This sample is part of a study of T cell repertoires in cytomegalovirus infection. Study context: The public TCR beta signatures pointed to both CMV infection and matching HLA type.

TCRdb re-derived calls from the reads in MiXCR, one entry per CDR3 protein. The table includes around 290,000 distinct CDR3 sequences, roughly 24% detected once. CDR1 and CDR2 from the germline V gene are SGHTA and FQGNSA. The CDR3 totals 13 residues. V was clipped by 3 bases and J by 13 bases, with 13 bases between them. The receptor was isolated from a human donor in good health (CMV status not recorded). Some clones in this sample may be carry-over from other donors' samples. The chain couples TRBV7-2 to TRBJ2-6; D gene unclear. The sample taken for sequencing was PBMCs. The CDR3 DNA reads as TGTGCCAGCAGCTTGGGGAACGCCGAAGTCCTGACTTTC. This encodes CASSLGNAEVLTF.